This TCR beta chain derives from a study of blood T cell repertoires in COVID-19. Germline V lookup: CDR1 SGHAT, CDR2 FQDESV (reference sequence). The CDR3 sequence is 15 residues long. V was clipped by 5 bases and J by 2 bases, with 13 bases between them. Method: immunoSEQ multiplex PCR; TCRdb's copy keeps in-frame clones and lacks some. The table shows 150,000 to 200,000 clones, with roughly 77% occurring only once. This receptor was taken from a human donor in a cohort sampled during active COVID-19. The chain employs TRBV11-1 and TRBJ2-1; D remains unclear. The source material was peripheral blood. DNA for the CDR3: TGTGCCAGCAGCCTCCCTATGCACGCCTACAATGAGCAGTTCTTC. This codes for CASSLPMHAYNEQFF.